The 9 T cell receptor beta chains in this list originate from one sample, sequenced in a study of vaccination and CD4 T cells after COVID-19. Sequencing of cultured CD4+ T cell DNA used the Oncomine TCR Beta short-read assay. TCRdb analysed the PCR reads with MiXCR anew, one entry per CDR3 protein. The sample comprises about 20,000 distinct CDR3 sequences, less than 60% of which are singletons, and 2.5% rests with the top ten. These receptors are not linked to any known antigen. Treatment denoted: 10-day PBMC culture with coronavirus spike peptide pools or control peptides (ViraFEST assay). The sequencing used CD4+ T cells from blood, cultured in vitro, collected after SARS-CoV-2 vaccination. Receptor source: a human donor who had recovered from COVID-19.

The chain combines TRBV4-1 with TRBJ2-1; 13 nucleotides match TRBD2. V lost 6 bases, J lost 3 bases, and 8 bases stayed unmatched. The CDR3 covers 17 residues. CDR1 is MGHRA, CDR2 YSYEKL, per germline. The CDR3 spells CASSRGGLAGFYNEQFF. CDR3 DNA sequence: TGCGCCAGCAGTAGGGGGGGACTAGCGGGGTTCTACAATGAGCAGTTCTTC.

The chain couples TRBV15 to TRBJ2-3; D unresolved. Trimming left V 2 bases short and J 4 bases short, with 10 bases between. This CDR3 contains 14 residues. CDR1 and CDR2 from the germline V gene are LNHNV and YYDKDF (reference sequence). The CDR3 sequence: CATSRRRRADTQYF. The CDR3 region has the DNA TGTGCCACCAGCAGACGTCGTAGAGCAGATACGCAGTATTTT.

This clonotype was recorded a few times. The CDR3 bases are TGTGCCAGCAGCTTAGTTGGCAGGGGCTCTAGGTACGAGCAGTACTTC. It yields the protein CASSLVGRGSRYEQYF. The chain combines TRBV7-2 with TRBJ2-7; possibly TRBD1 for D (6 bases). There are 16 residues in the CDR3. V lost 1 base and J lost 4, with 17 bases in between. Germline CDR1 reads SGHTA; CDR2 reads FQGNSA.

V usage is TRBV20-1 and J usage is TRBJ2-5; D is perhaps TRBD2 (6 bases). The ends were cut back, 3 bases at V and 5 bases at J, with 19 bases in the middle. The V gene's germline CDR1 is DFQATT and CDR2 SNEGSKA (reference sequence). The CDR3 runs 15 residues. CDR3 loop: CSASLEGSSWETQYF. Here the CDR3 DNA reads TGCAGTGCTAGTCTGGAGGGGAGCTCATGGGAGACCCAGTACTTC.

The V and J genes are TRBV20-1 and TRBJ2-3; 7 bases are a match to TRBD1. Trimming cost V 3 bases and J 7 bases; bases outside gene matches: 13. The CDR3 is made up of 15 amino acids. Germline assignment: CDR1 DFQATT and CDR2 SNEGSKA (reference sequence). The CDR3 DNA reads as TGCAGTGCTAGGATGGGTGACAGGGAACGATATACGCAGTATTTT. Residues: CSARMGDRERYTQYF.

J is TRBJ2-1 and V is TRBV7-9; weak D call: TRBD2 (5 bases). The V and J ends lost 2 bases and 10 bases respectively, with 18 bases between them. The CDR3 has 15 amino acids. CDR1 is SEHNR, CDR2 FQNEAQ, per germline (reference sequence). In DNA form, the CDR3 reads TGTGCCAGCAGCTTATTGGGTGGGAGCCAGACCGAGCAGTTCTTC. Its protein product is CASSLLGGSQTEQFF.

The sample holds a few counts of this clonotype. The gene calls are TRBV20-1 and TRBJ2-5; weak D call: TRBD1 (5 bases). This CDR3 contains 14 residues. V gave up 2 bases and J gave up 0 bases, with 10 bases separating them. Germline-derived CDR1 and CDR2 are DFQATT and SNEGSKA (reference sequence). CDR3 in amino acids: CSARPTGYQETQYF. CDR3 DNA sequence: TGCAGTGCTAGACCCACAGGATACCAAGAGACCCAGTACTTC.

The J gene is TRBJ1-1, the V gene TRBV20-1; maybe TRBD1 (5 bases). Germline CDR1 and CDR2: DFQATT and SNEGSKA (reference sequence). The CDR3 runs to 14 residues. V lost 3 bases to trimming and J lost 5 bases, with 16 bases between them. CDR3 nucleotide sequence: TGCAGTGCTAGTATAGGGTGGGGGGGGACTGAAGCTTTCTTT. It codes for CSASIGWGGTEAFF.

J is TRBJ2-3 and V is TRBV27, with D possibly matching TRBD1 (5 bases). The CDR3 extends over 14 amino acids. Germline V gene lookup returns CDR1 MNHEY and CDR2 SMNVEV (reference sequence). V dropped 7 bases and J dropped 0 bases, with 11 bases sitting between them. The CDR3 DNA sequence: TGTGCCAGCAAGACAGAAGCTAGCACAGATACGCAGTATTTT. Its translation is CASKTEASTDTQYF.